These 28 T cell receptor beta chains were sequenced from one sample in a study of PD-L1 blockade in urothelial cancer. Data came from immunoSEQ multiplex PCR; TCRdb stores just in-frame clones and leaves some out. The sample includes tens of thousands of clones, around 85% seen only once; the top ten take about 15%. Documented time point: pretreatment peripheral blood. The source material was PBMCs, sampled around atezolizumab (anti-PD-L1) treatment. Receptors originate from an elderly man with urothelial cancer.

This clone was recorded a few times. CDR3 sequence (DNA): TGTGCCAGCAGTTTTGGCTGGGCGTCGTCCTCTGGGGCCAACGTCCTGACTTTC. Its protein product is CASSFGWASSSGANVLTF. The chain is built from TRBV28 and TRBJ2-6; D not resolved. With 3 bases removed from V and 0 bases from J, the gap between germline ends came to 15 bases. The germline V gene has CDR1 MDHEN and CDR2 SYDVKM. CDR3 length equals 18 residues.

J is TRBJ2-7 and V is TRBV6-6, with 7 bases aligning to TRBD1. Trimming removed 5 bases from V and 0 bases from J; junction bases left unmatched: 7. CDR1 and CDR2 (germline): MNHNY, SVGAGI (reference sequence). This CDR3 comprises 15 residues. The CDR3 DNA follows: TGTGCCAGCAGTCCGGCCAGGGGGTTCTCCTACGAGCAGTACTTC. This codes for CASSPARGFSYEQYF.

CDR3 DNA: TGCGCCAGCAGTGAGTCTAGCGGGATTTACAATGAGCAGTTCTTC. It codes for CASSESSGIYNEQFF. The chain uses TRBV10-2 and TRBJ2-1, with 8 positions matching TRBD2. The germline V gene has CDR1 WSHSY and CDR2 SAAADI. This CDR3 spans 15 amino acids. V dropped 0 bases and J dropped 4; count of bases not matched to a gene: 2.

The chain has TRBV5-5 and TRBJ2-7; D not resolved. This CDR3 spans 13 amino acids. Germline-derived CDR1 and CDR2 are SGHKS and YYEKEE (reference sequence). Trimming removed 4 bases from V and 2 bases from J, with 10 bases in between. CDR3: CASSPRATYEQYF. In DNA form, the CDR3 reads TGTGCCAGCAGCCCAAGAGCCACCTACGAGCAGTACTTC.

The V call is TRBV5-6, the J call TRBJ2-7; D unclear. Trimming stripped 0 bases from V and 2 bases from J, with 12 bases between. Germline CDR1 is SGHDT and CDR2 is YYEEEE. The CDR3 is made up of 15 amino acids. CDR3 protein: CASSLGGKDTYEQYF. The CDR3 region has the DNA TGTGCCAGCAGCTTGGGAGGAAAAGATACCTACGAGCAGTACTTC.

Written as DNA, the CDR3 is TGTGCCAGCAGCTTAAACTTGAGAGCCAATGAGCAGTTCTTC. It specifies CASSLNLRANEQFF. The rearrangement uses TRBV7-6 and TRBJ2-1; no definite D call. In germline, CDR1 is SGHVS, CDR2 FNYEAQ. The CDR3 has 14 residues. Trimming shortened V by 2 bases and J by 6 bases, and 11 bases separated the two germline ends.

This chain uses TRBV20-1 with TRBJ2-1; D possibly corresponds to TRBD1 (6 bases). Deletions cut 1 base from V and 15 bases from J, with 13 bases between. The CDR3 extends over 11 amino acids. CDR1 DFQATT and CDR2 SNEGSKA come from the germline V gene (reference sequence). CDR3 protein: CSARGDQGPFF. The CDR3 DNA is TGCAGTGCTAGAGGGGACCAGGGGCCGTTCTTC.

V gene TRBV9 combines with J gene TRBJ2-7; 10 nucleotides agree with TRBD2. With V trimmed by 0 bases and J by 3 bases, 3 bases remained unmatched. The germline V gene encodes CDR1 SGDLS and CDR2 YYNGEE. The CDR3 totals 15 residues. CDR3 sequence: CASSVGLAGVYEQYF. The CDR3 DNA sequence: TGTGCCAGCAGCGTAGGCCTAGCGGGAGTCTACGAGCAGTACTTC.

CDR3 sequence reads: CASSRETDYNYGYTF. CDR3 coding DNA: TGCGCCAGCAGTCGGGAAACAGACTACAACTATGGCTACACCTTC. The gene calls are TRBV23-1 and TRBJ1-2; D is undetermined. TRBV23-1 is assigned to the ORF class and has an uncertain function. Between the trimmed V and J ends, which lost 4 bases and 2 bases, there was a span of 14 bases. The CDR3 is 15 residues long.

The CDR3, as DNA: TGTGCCAGCAGCGCCGGCGGGCCTATACGATTACAAGAGACCCAGTACTTC. Protein product: CASSAGGPIRLQETQYF. V is TRBV9 and J is TRBJ2-5; the D gene is possibly TRBD2 (5 bases). Trimming stripped 3 bases from V and 2 bases from J, with 20 bases between. Germline CDR1 and CDR2: SGDLS and YYNGEE. The length of the CDR3 is 17 residues.

This chain links TRBV23-1 with TRBJ2-5; 9 nucleotides match TRBD2. TRBV23-1 qualifies as an ORF whose function is uncertain. The V and J ends lost 0 bases and 4 bases, in that order; junction bases with no gene match: 9. The CDR3 contains 17 residues. The CDR3 sequence is CASSQSFSPLAGETQYF. The CDR3 DNA follows: TGCGCCAGCAGTCAATCCTTCTCCCCACTAGCGGGAGAGACCCAGTACTTC.

This clone has more than one count but fewer than ten. This rearrangement joins TRBV6-5 to TRBJ2-7, with D maybe TRBD2 (5 bases). CDR1 and CDR2 from the germline V gene are MNHEY and SVGAGI. This CDR3 is 13 amino acids long. Trimming removed 7 bases from V and 4 bases from J, with 14 bases in between. The CDR3 nucleotides read TGTGCCAGCACCACACCGGGGAATTACGAGCAGTACTTC. This encodes CASTTPGNYEQYF.

A single count supports this clone. The chain couples TRBV19 to TRBJ2-3; D might be TRBD2 (5 bases). Germline CDR1 LNHDA, CDR2 SQIVND (reference sequence). The CDR3 is made up of 16 amino acids. Trimming shortened V by 0 bases and J by 4 bases, and 14 bases separated the two germline ends. CDR3: CASSIESGKRADTQYF. The CDR3 DNA reads TGTGCCAGTAGTATAGAGTCGGGAAAAAGGGCAGATACGCAGTATTTT. Full variable domain (missing parts from reference TRBV19 and TRBJ2-3): DGGITQSPKYLFRKEGQNVTLSCEQNLNHDAMYWYRQDPGQGLRLIYYSQIVNDFQKGDIAEGYSVSREKKESFPLTVTSAQKNPTAFYLCASSIESGKRADTQYFGPGTRLTVL.

The rearrangement joins TRBV7-2 to TRBJ1-2; no firm D call. The V end was cut by 1 base, the J end by 8 bases, with 11 bases between. This CDR3 is 13 amino acids long. Germline V lookup: CDR1 SGHTA, CDR2 FQGNSA. CDR3: CASSLVHSRGYTF. In DNA, the CDR3 is TGTGCCAGCAGCTTAGTCCACAGTCGGGGCTACACCTTC.

CDR3 sequence reads: CASSPGRGPTNEKLFF. The CDR3 coding sequence is TGTGCCAGCTCACCCGGGCGGGGGCCAACTAATGAAAAACTGTTTTTT. The genes are TRBV18 and TRBJ1-4, with a possible D match to TRBD1 (6 bases). Trimming removed 3 bases at V and 0 bases at J, with 11 bases between. The CDR3 totals 16 residues. Germline V gives CDR1 KGHSH, CDR2 LQKENI.

V and J are TRBV28 and TRBJ2-1; 10 nucleotides match TRBD2. The CDR3 spans 16 residues. From germline, CDR1 is MDHEN and CDR2 SYDVKM. V shed 3 bases, J shed 8 bases, and the junction held 10 bases outside the gene matches. The CDR3 region has the DNA TGTGCCAGCAGTTTGATCGGGCTAGCGGGAGCGGATGAGCAGTTCTTC. This translates into CASSLIGLAGADEQFF.

The chain links TRBV7-8 to TRBJ1-2, with 7 bases fitting TRBD1. This CDR3 has 14 amino acids. V was pared by 3 bases and J by 7 bases, with 8 bases of the junction left unmatched. Germline assignment: CDR1 SGHVS and CDR2 FQNEAQ. The CDR3 loop reads CASSFAQGEGGYTF. CDR3 in DNA: TGTGCCAGCAGCTTCGCCCAGGGGGAAGGTGGCTACACCTTC.

Written as DNA, the CDR3 is TGTGCCAGCAGTCTGGGGGGAGGGTTTGGCACTGAAGCTTTCTTT. Amino acid sequence: CASSLGGGFGTEAFF. The chain combines TRBV27 with TRBJ1-1; possibly TRBD1 for D (5 bases). The germline V and J ends were trimmed by 5 bases and 4 bases, with 17 bases remaining between them. The CDR3 has 15 residues. Germline CDR1 MNHEY, CDR2 SMNVEV (reference sequence).

The chain links TRBV11-2 to TRBJ2-5; D perhaps matches TRBD2 (6 bases). CDR1 SGHAT and CDR2 FQNNGV come from the germline V gene. The CDR3 length is 15 residues. Trimming stripped 3 bases from V and 4 bases from J, with 15 bases between. The CDR3 nucleotides are TGTGCCAGCAGCTTCAGCAAGGGAGGAAGAGAGACCCAGTACTTC. Protein product: CASSFSKGGRETQYF.

The chain is built from TRBV5-4 and TRBJ2-7; 9 bases are shared with TRBD2. The CDR3 extends over 16 amino acids. Looked up from germline, CDR1 is SGHNT and CDR2 is YYREEE (reference sequence). J gave up 4 bases and V 0 bases, and 8 bases lay outside the gene matches. CDR3 amino acids: CASSLDRREGAYEQYF. The CDR3 bases are TGTGCCAGCAGCTTGGATCGGCGGGAGGGAGCGTACGAGCAGTACTTC.

The CDR3 sequence: CASIHPPGLYGYTF. For the CDR3, the DNA is TGTGCCAGCATCCACCCCCCAGGGCTCTATGGCTACACCTTC. V is TRBV28 and J is TRBJ1-2; D possibly corresponds to TRBD1 (5 bases). V lost 7 bases to trimming and J lost 4 bases, with 16 bases between them. CDR1 and CDR2 (germline): MDHEN, SYDVKM. This CDR3 comprises 14 residues.

V usage is TRBV21-1 and J usage is TRBJ2-7; TRBD1 was called by the table and not checked on the DNA. TRBV21-1 has pseudogene status. There are 16 residues in the CDR3. The CDR3 protein is CASSKGLSRGWYEQYF. For the CDR3, the DNA is TGTGCCAGCAGCAAAGGTCTCAGCAGGGGCTGGTACGAGCAGTACTTC.

V is TRBV6-5 and J is TRBJ1-2, with 10 nucleotides matching TRBD1. After removal of 5 bases from V and 5 bases from J, the junction contained 8 bases not matched to a gene. The CDR3 runs to 15 residues. Germline-derived CDR1 and CDR2 are MNHEY and SVGAGI. CDR3 DNA sequence: TGTGCCAGCAGTAATACCGGGACAGGGGTTTATGGCTACACCTTC. Translation gives CASSNTGTGVYGYTF.

The J gene is TRBJ1-2, the V gene TRBV27, with 11 bases matching TRBD1. This CDR3 contains 16 residues. CDR1 and CDR2 (germline): MNHEY, SMNVEV (reference sequence). V lost 7 bases to trimming and J lost 6 bases; unmatched junction nucleotides: 13. The DNA of the CDR3 is TGTGCCAGCACAACCCTGGGGACAGGGGGTCTTCATGGCTACACCTTC. This translates into CASTTLGTGGLHGYTF.

This clone showed up just a few times. The V and J genes are TRBV10-3 and TRBJ1-5; a possible D gene is TRBD1 (6 bases). Per the germline V gene, CDR1 is ENHRY and CDR2 is SYGVKD. The CDR3 has 15 amino acids. V lost 6 bases to trimming and J lost 4 bases, with 16 bases between them. The CDR3 region has the DNA TGTGCCATCAGGCCAGGGGACGGAGCGAATCAGCCCCAGCATTTT. This encodes CAIRPGDGANQPQHF.

This chain uses TRBV6-6 with TRBJ2-1, with 7 positions matching TRBD1. This CDR3 comprises 15 residues. V dropped 5 bases and J dropped 5; count of bases not matched to a gene: 9. The germline gives CDR1 MNHNY, CDR2 SVGAGI (reference sequence). This CDR3 reads CASSKGQLWNNEQFF. The CDR3, as DNA: TGTGCCAGCAGTAAGGGACAGCTTTGGAACAATGAGCAGTTCTTC.

This clone was seen just once. This chain links TRBV2 with TRBJ2-2, with 9 bases aligning to TRBD1. Germline lookup yields CDR1 SNHLY and CDR2 FYNNEI. CDR3 size: 16 residues. Losses at the gene ends were 5 bases for V and 5 bases for J; bases not matched to a gene: 9. The CDR3 loop is CASSIEGQGRTGELFF. The CDR3 DNA is TGTGCCAGCAGTATCGAGGGACAGGGAAGAACCGGGGAGCTGTTTTTT.

This sequence joins TRBV6-4 and TRBJ2-3; 8 bases align to TRBD1. V dropped 7 bases and J dropped 4; count of bases not matched to a gene: 7. Germline assignment: CDR1 MRHNA and CDR2 SNTAGT. This CDR3 is 14 amino acids long. CDR3 in amino acids: CASTGQAPADTQYF. CDR3 DNA sequence: TGTGCCAGCACGGGACAGGCCCCCGCAGATACGCAGTATTTT.